These 25 T cell receptor beta chains were all obtained from the same sample, sequenced in a study of cytomegalovirus exposure and HLA in healthy donors. Some clones are missing from TCRdb's copy, which holds only in-frame ones; the method was immunoSEQ multiplex PCR. The table includes 200,000 to 250,000 clones, more than 75% detected once. The sequenced material came from PBMCs. These receptors were obtained from a woman aged 18-29 years in good health and CMV-seropositive.

The chain recombines TRBV9 with TRBJ2-1; tentatively, D is TRBD1 (5 bases). Germline-derived CDR1 and CDR2 are SGDLS and YYNGEE. This CDR3 has 13 residues. The V and J ends lost 3 bases and 3 bases respectively, with 7 bases between them. CDR3 residues: CASSADSYNEQFF. The CDR3 region has the DNA TGTGCCAGCAGCGCTGACAGCTACAATGAGCAGTTCTTC.

This clone turned up a few times. The genes are TRBV10-3 and TRBJ2-7, with D tentatively TRBD1 (6 bases). The CDR3 is 15 residues long. Germline CDR1 and CDR2: ENHRY and SYGVKD. With 6 bases removed from V and 0 bases from J, the gap between germline ends came to 15 bases. CDR3 amino acids: CAIRSAETGSYEQYF. The CDR3 DNA follows: TGTGCCATCAGGTCCGCGGAGACAGGCTCCTACGAGCAGTACTTC.

This chain links TRBV4-2 with TRBJ2-1, with 10 bases that match TRBD2. CDR3 length: 15 amino acids. The junction had 1 base not matched to a gene; V was cut back by 0 bases and J by 5 bases. CDR1 and CDR2 (germline): LGHNA, YNFKEQ. CDR3 amino acids: CASSQEGTSDNEQFF. CDR3 bases: TGTGCCAGCAGCCAAGAAGGGACTAGCGACAATGAGCAGTTCTTC.

The chain couples TRBV7-3 to TRBJ2-2; TRBD2 might be the D (5 bases). There are 15 residues in the CDR3. Germline V CDR1 and CDR2: SGHTA, FQGTGA. V gave up 0 bases and J gave up 1 base, with 6 bases separating them. In DNA form, the CDR3 reads TGTGCCAGCAGCTTAACGGGGAGGAACACCGGGGAGCTGTTTTTT. It translates to CASSLTGRNTGELFF.

V gene TRBV4-1 combines with J gene TRBJ2-3, with TRBD2 matching over 11 bases. CDR1 is MGHRA and CDR2 is YSYEKL in the germline V gene. V shed 4 bases and J 0 bases; nucleotides not matched to a gene: 9. This CDR3 contains 18 residues. The CDR3 DNA sequence: TGCGCCAGCAGCCGAGAGGGGACTAGCGGATCTAGCACAGATACGCAGTATTTT. Translated, it gives CASSREGTSGSSTDTQYF.

The genes are TRBV5-4 and TRBJ2-3; 9 nucleotides match TRBD1. CDR3 length: 15 amino acids. Unmatched junction bases numbered 6, after V lost 4 bases and J lost 3 bases. Germline CDR1 reads SGHNT; CDR2 reads YYREEE (reference sequence). The CDR3 sequence: CASSPDRGGTDTQYF. The CDR3 nucleotides read TGTGCCAGCAGCCCGGACAGGGGAGGAACAGATACGCAGTATTTT.

The chain recombines TRBV6-8 with TRBJ2-1; 7 nucleotides agree with TRBD2. With V trimmed by 6 bases and J by 3 bases, 5 bases remained unmatched. The CDR3 has 14 amino acids. CDR1 is MNHGY and CDR2 is SAAAGT in the germline V gene. CDR3 residues: CASSLAGRYNEQFF. The CDR3 region has the DNA TGTGCCAGCAGCTTAGCGGGCCGCTACAATGAGCAGTTCTTC.

The V and J genes are TRBV7-9 and TRBJ1-5, with 8 positions matching TRBD1. The trim removed 5 bases at V and 6 bases at J, leaving 6 bases unmatched. The CDR3 sequence is 14 residues long. The germline V gene has CDR1 SEHNR and CDR2 FQNEAQ (reference sequence). This CDR3 reads CASSLGQGGQPQHF. In DNA form, the CDR3 reads TGTGCCAGCAGCCTCGGACAGGGTGGTCAGCCCCAGCATTTT.

J is TRBJ2-2 and V is TRBV7-9; weak D call: TRBD2 (6 bases). V shed 5 bases and J shed 3 bases, with 13 bases lying between them. CDR3 size: 15 residues. Germline V gene data show CDR1 as SEHNR and CDR2 as FQNEAQ (reference sequence). CDR3 nucleotide sequence: TGTGCCAGCAGCGGTACCGGGACTGACACCGGGGAGCTGTTTTTT. It translates to CASSGTGTDTGELFF.

This chain links TRBV11-1 with TRBJ2-7, with TRBD2 as a possible D gene (5 bases). CDR1 and CDR2 (germline): SGHAT, FQDESV (reference sequence). The CDR3 has 13 residues. V was pared by 7 bases and J by 5 bases, with 15 bases between. CDR3 protein: CASTGRVLNEQYF. CDR3 bases: TGTGCCAGCACCGGGCGGGTTTTGAACGAGCAGTACTTC.

The V and J genes are TRBV18 and TRBJ1-1, with unresolved D. Trimming took 3 bases from V and 7 from J, leaving 12 bases between them. Germline loops: CDR1 KGHSH, CDR2 LQKENI. The CDR3 is 13 residues long. The CDR3 DNA follows: TGTGCCAGCTCACCCTTGCCTCGGGATGAAGCTTTCTTT. Translated: CASSPLPRDEAFF.

The chain has TRBV7-8 and TRBJ1-1; possibly TRBD1 for D (6 bases). The CDR3 extends over 14 amino acids. Germline V gene sequence: CDR1 SGHVS, CDR2 FQNEAQ. Trimming shortened V by 5 bases and J by 4 bases, and 14 bases separated the two germline ends. The CDR3: CASSPTSGVTEAFF. CDR3 nucleotides: TGTGCCAGCAGCCCTACTTCAGGGGTCACTGAAGCTTTCTTT.

The chain combines TRBV5-5 with TRBJ2-7; weak D call: TRBD2 (6 bases). The length of the CDR3 is 14 residues. In germline, CDR1 is SGHKS, CDR2 YYEKEE (reference sequence). V was trimmed by 1 base and J by 5 bases, leaving 13 bases between them. CDR3 amino acids: CASSLRGIRDEQYF. CDR3 DNA sequence: TGTGCCAGCAGCTTGCGCGGGATTAGGGACGAGCAGTACTTC. Full variable domain (outside the CDR3, taken from reference TRBV5-5 and TRBJ2-7): DAGVTQSPTHLIKTRGQQVTLRCSPISGHKSVSWYQQVLGQGPQFIFQYYEKEERGRGNFPDRFSARQFPNYSSELNVNALLLGDSALYLCASSLRGIRDEQYFGPGTRLTVT.

The rearrangement uses TRBV7-3 and TRBJ2-3; tentative D call: TRBD2 (6 bases). The CDR3 is 15 amino acids. Trimming shortened V by 1 base and J by 6 bases, and 14 bases separated the two germline ends. Germline lookup yields CDR1 SGHTA and CDR2 FQGTGA. The CDR3 region is CASSLIRGSKDTQYF. The CDR3 DNA is TGTGCCAGCAGCTTAATCCGGGGGTCGAAGGATACGCAGTATTTT. The full variable domain, rest sourced from reference TRBV7-3 and TRBJ2-3, is GAGVSQTPSNKVTEKGKYVELRCDPISGHTALYWYRQSLGQGPEFLIYFQGTGAADDSGLPNDRFFAVRPEGSVSTLKIQRTERGDSAVYLCASSLIRGSKDTQYFGPGTRLTVL.

The chain recombines TRBV29-1 with TRBJ1-3; D is undetermined. In germline, CDR1 is SQVTM, CDR2 ANQGSEA. This CDR3 contains 14 residues. V shed 0 bases and J shed 4 bases, with 10 bases lying between them. The CDR3 protein is CSVEDEGPGNTIYF. The DNA for the CDR3 is TGCAGCGTTGAAGATGAGGGTCCAGGAAACACCATATATTTT.

The J gene is TRBJ1-5, the V gene TRBV6-1; 9 bases line up with TRBD1. Germline loops: CDR1 MNHNS, CDR2 SASEGT. The CDR3 contains 15 residues. With V trimmed by 6 bases and J by 0 bases, 3 bases remained unmatched. The CDR3 DNA follows: TGTGCCAGCAGAGGACAGGGGATTAGCAATCAGCCCCAGCATTTT. Translation gives CASRGQGISNQPQHF.

CDR3 sequence (DNA): TGTGCCAGCAGCCTCCACCCGGGGACTAGCGGTCTGTCCTACGAGCAGTACTTC. This codes for CASSLHPGTSGLSYEQYF. The J gene is TRBJ2-7, the V gene TRBV9; 11 bases map to TRBD2. From germline, CDR1 is SGDLS and CDR2 YYNGEE. V lost 4 bases to trimming and J lost 1 base; unmatched junction nucleotides: 13. This CDR3 is built from 18 residues.

This clone came up once. The V and J genes are TRBV5-1 and TRBJ2-1, with TRBD2 matching 7 bases. The V and J ends lost 3 bases and 0 bases, in that order; junction bases with no gene match: 21. This CDR3 region has 21 residues. The germline V gene has CDR1 SGHRS and CDR2 YFSETQ. The CDR3: CASSWVGFGTNLPSSYNEQFF. CDR3 nucleotide sequence: TGCGCCAGCAGCTGGGTGGGATTCGGGACTAACCTACCCTCCTCCTACAATGAGCAGTTCTTC.

This chain links TRBV19 with TRBJ2-7, with a possible D match to TRBD2 (5 bases). The CDR3 length is 15 residues. Trimming removed 8 bases at V and 0 bases at J, with 17 bases between. Germline CDR1 is LNHDA and CDR2 is SQIVND (reference sequence). The chain's CDR3 is CASRTDGGPSYEQYF. In DNA form, the CDR3 reads TGTGCCAGTCGGACCGACGGAGGACCCTCCTACGAGCAGTACTTC. Full variable domain (missing parts from reference TRBV19 and TRBJ2-7): DGGITQSPKYLFRKEGQNVTLSCEQNLNHDAMYWYRQDPGQGLRLIYYSQIVNDFQKGDIAEGYSVSREKKESFPLTVTSAQKNPTAFYLCASRTDGGPSYEQYFGPGTRLTVT.

V gene TRBV16 combines with J gene TRBJ1-4; D ambiguous. V gave up 3 bases and J gave up 3 bases, with 5 bases separating them. Germline V gene data show CDR1 as KGHSY and CDR2 as FQNENV. The CDR3 spans 13 residues. Here the CDR3 DNA reads TGTGCCAGCAGCCAGGAGCCTAATGAAAAACTGTTTTTT. Protein product: CASSQEPNEKLFF. Variable domain in full (rest from reference TRBV16 and TRBJ1-4): GEEVAQTPKHLVRGEGQKAKLYCAPIKGHSYVFWYQQVLKNEFKFLISFQNENVFDETGMPKERFSAKCLPNSPCSLEIQATKLEDSAVYFCASSQEPNEKLFFGSGTQLSVL.

The chain is built from TRBV4-1 and TRBJ2-7; 7 bases map to TRBD2. Germline CDR1 MGHRA, CDR2 YSYEKL. V was pared by 9 bases and J by 5 bases, with 13 bases of the junction left unmatched. The CDR3 is 14 amino acids. CDR3 DNA: TGCGCCAGTAGCGTTGGACTAGTGGAACACGAGCAGTACTTC. Amino acids: CASSVGLVEHEQYF.

The rearrangement joins TRBV28 to TRBJ2-2; the match to TRBD2 covers 8 bases. The CDR3 contains 17 residues. V shed 6 bases, J shed 4 bases, and the junction held 13 bases outside the gene matches. Per the germline V gene, CDR1 is MDHEN and CDR2 is SYDVKM. The DNA for the CDR3 is TGTGCCAGCAGACCCCGCGGGGGGTGGGGGCTCACCGGGGAGCTGTTTTTT. Translating gives CASRPRGGWGLTGELFF.

This chain connects TRBV28 to TRBJ2-7, with D unresolved. Per the germline V gene, CDR1 is MDHEN and CDR2 is SYDVKM. The ends were cut back, 5 bases at V and 4 bases at J, with 15 bases in the middle. The CDR3 runs to 14 residues. DNA for the CDR3: TGTGCCAGCAGTCGCACTTTGGCGGCATACGAGCAGTACTTC. Its protein product is CASSRTLAAYEQYF.

This clone has just one count. This sequence joins TRBV27 and TRBJ1-5; unclear D gene. V lost 3 bases and J lost 1, with 13 bases in between. This CDR3 has 16 amino acids. Germline V gene lookup returns CDR1 MNHEY and CDR2 SMNVEV (reference sequence). CDR3 DNA sequence: TGTGCCAGCAGTTTTGGAACAGCTAGCAGCAATCAGCCCCAGCATTTT. Protein: CASSFGTASSNQPQHF.

The chain is built from TRBV6-6 and TRBJ1-5; TRBD1 matches at 9 bases. V lost 7 bases, J lost 7 bases, and 14 bases stayed unmatched. Germline CDR1 reads MNHNY; CDR2 reads SVGAGI (reference sequence). This CDR3 spans 16 amino acids. The CDR3 nucleotides read TGTGCCAGCATTAACAATCCGGGACAGGGTGACCAGCCCCAGCATTTT. It encodes CASINNPGQGDQPQHF.